This TCR beta chain was profiled in a study of cytomegalovirus exposure and HLA in healthy donors. A multiplex PCR was run with 60 Vbeta primers and 13 Jbeta primers. Clones were sequenced by immunoSEQ multiplex PCR, and TCRdb holds only the in-frame ones, with some missing. The profile shows about 59,000 clones, 80% of them singletons. From germline, CDR1 is LGHNA and CDR2 YNFKEQ. The CDR3 has 16 residues. V was pared by 0 bases and J by 9 bases, with 10 bases of the junction left unmatched. Sequencing used PBMCs. The chain employs TRBV4-2 and TRBJ2-1; 8 nucleotides agree with TRBD2. This sequence originates from a woman in her thirties or forties in good health and CMV-seronegative. The CDR3: CASSQDFGRAFGEQFF. DNA for the CDR3: TGTGCCAGCAGCCAAGATTTCGGGAGGGCTTTTGGTGAGCAGTTCTTC.